The 11 T cell receptor beta chains presented below share a single source sample, sequenced in a study of CD8+CD57+ T cells in acquired aplastic anemia. Profiling that covered TCR beta VDJ and CDR3 relied on genomic DNA as its template. From the reads, TCRdb called clonotypes with MiXCR, one entry per CDR3 protein. The data contain 180,000 or so distinct CDR3 sequences, around 45% of them singletons. Material: sorted CD4+, CD8+, or CD8+CD57+ T cells (not recorded which) from PBMCs. All receptors derive from a human donor in good health.

This sequence joins TRBV12-3 or TRBV12-4 and TRBJ2-7; D gene unclear. Gene TRBJ2-5 matches the end of the DNA better, so the J call may be wrong. The CDR3 runs to 12 residues. The CDR3, as DNA: TGTGCCAGCAGTTTTCCCCAAACGACCCAGTACTTC. Translated: CASSFPQTTQYF.

At least ten counts were recorded for this clonotype. The CDR3 here is CASSRGGGTGELFF. The CDR3 DNA sequence: TGTGCCAGCAGCCGAGGGGGTGGTACCGGGGAGCTGTTTTTT. This chain uses TRBV7-3 with TRBJ2-2, with TRBD1 as a possible D gene (6 bases). This CDR3 is built from 14 residues. Trimming removed 5 bases from V and 5 bases from J, with 12 bases in between. Germline loops: CDR1 SGHTA, CDR2 FQGTGA.

In this sample, this clonotype turned up once. The chain uses TRBV6-5 and TRBJ2-5; D remains ambiguous. The germline gives CDR1 MNHEY, CDR2 SVGAGI. The length of the CDR3 is 16 residues. V was pared by 0 bases and J by 5 bases, with 16 bases between. The CDR3 sequence: CASSYSLSGFSETQYF. CDR3 coding DNA: TGTGCCAGCAGTTACTCGTTATCAGGTTTCTCGGAGACCCAGTACTTC.

This clonotype has a count of ten or more. The rearrangement joins TRBV7-3 to TRBJ2-5; possible D gene TRBD1, 5 bases. The CDR3 runs 14 residues. Germline-derived CDR1 and CDR2 are SGHTA and FQGTGA. The V end was cut by 5 bases, the J end by 1 base, with 11 bases between. DNA of the CDR3: TGTGCCAGCAGCCCAGACAGTTCCCAAGAGACCCAGTACTTC. Its translation is CASSPDSSQETQYF.

This clonotype was seen ten or more times. V gene TRBV9 combines with J gene TRBJ1-1; TRBD1 agrees at 10 bases. The CDR3 is 14 residues long. The germline V gene has CDR1 SGDLS and CDR2 YYNGEE. Germline trimming cut 3 bases from V and 5 bases from J; bases unmatched to any gene: 4. The CDR3: CASSGDRGWTEAFF. DNA of the CDR3: TGTGCCAGCAGCGGGGACAGGGGCTGGACTGAAGCTTTCTTT.

The table lists this clonotype with many counts. The V gene is TRBV9, the J gene TRBJ2-2; D unresolved. The CDR3 spans 13 residues. Germline values: CDR1 SGDLS, CDR2 YYNGEE. V was cut by 4 bases and J by 7 bases, with 11 bases left in between. The CDR3: CASSSNSLGELFF. CDR3 nucleotides: TGTGCCAGCAGCTCCAATTCTCTCGGGGAGCTGTTTTTT.

This clonotype has ten or more counts. V and J are TRBV7-9 and TRBJ2-3; 8 bases fit TRBD1. The CDR3 consists of 14 residues. Germline V CDR1 and CDR2: SEHNR, FQNEAQ (reference sequence). J lost 4 bases, V lost 5 bases, and 5 bases had no gene match. The CDR3 nucleotides read TGTGCCAGCAGCGCCAGACAGGGGCCAGATACGCAGTATTTT. The encoded protein is CASSARQGPDTQYF.

CDR3 nucleotides: TGCGCCAGCAGCTTGGGGAGCGGGAACTATGGCTACACCTTC. It yields the protein CASSLGSGNYGYTF. V is TRBV5-1 and J is TRBJ1-2; D gene unclear. V was clipped by 0 bases and J by 2 bases, with 8 bases between them. Germline lookup yields CDR1 SGHRS and CDR2 YFSETQ. The CDR3 is 14 residues long.

The chain uses TRBV29-1 and TRBJ2-2; D call uncertain. Trimming pared 0 bases from V and 9 bases from J, leaving 5 bases between. The CDR3 is 11 amino acids. Germline CDR1 reads SQVTM; CDR2 reads ANQGSEA. The CDR3: CSVEDRRELFF. CDR3 DNA: TGCAGCGTTGAAGATAGGAGGGAGCTGTTTTTT.

The rearrangement links TRBV7-9 to TRBJ2-7, with D possibly matching TRBD1 (5 bases). V was pared by 5 bases and J by 10 bases, with 18 bases between. CDR3 length: 13 amino acids. Germline loops: CDR1 SEHNR, CDR2 FQNEAQ (reference sequence). The CDR3 loop is CASSATWQGPQYF. The CDR3 nucleotides are TGTGCCAGCAGCGCTACGTGGCAGGGCCCTCAGTACTTC.

Comments on this clonotype: Possible read error: a much larger clone is one base away. The rearrangement uses TRBV6-1 and TRBJ1-1; possible D gene TRBD1, 6 bases. Germline values: CDR1 MNHNS, CDR2 SASEGT. The CDR3 spans 14 residues. Trimming cost V 5 bases and J 2 bases, with 12 bases left between them. CDR3 loop: CASSRTVYNTEAFF. Here the CDR3 DNA reads TGTGCCAGCAGTCGGACAGTATACAACACTGAAGCTTTCTTT.